The rows below give T cell receptor beta chains drawn from one sample of a study of blood T cell repertoires in COVID-19. The assay was immunoSEQ multiplex PCR, and TCRdb's table has in-frame clones only and misses some. The data hold approximately 500,000 clones, with 80% to 90% observed a single time. Sequenced sample: peripheral blood. The source of these receptors is a human donor in a cohort sampled during active COVID-19. The CDR3 runs from the conserved cysteine through the conserved F or W. Each record gives: V gene, D gene, clone size, J gene, CDR3 protein, CDR3 DNA. A D gene is named only where the DNA matches it firmly. Clone size is not always given. Where it is, it says once, few, many or a class for expanded clones.

V: TRBV30
D: TRBD2
size: .
J: TRBJ2-1
CDR3: CAWRFAGGPYNEQFF
DNA: TGTGCCTGGAGGTTCGCGGGAGGGCCCTACAATGAGCAGTTCTTC

V: TRBV5-1
D: .
size: .
J: TRBJ2-3
CDR3: CASTIHNRGTDTQYF
DNA: TGCGCCAGCACCATTCACAACAGGGGCACAGATACGCAGTATTTT

V: TRBV11-2
D: .
size: .
J: TRBJ1-1
CDR3: CASSFRGGQNTEAFF
DNA: TGTGCCAGCAGCTTCCGAGGCGGGCAGAACACTGAAGCTTTCTTT

V: TRBV3-1/TRBV3-2
D: .
size: .
J: TRBJ2-7
CDR3: CASSQSYEQYF
DNA: TGTGCCAGCAGCCAGAGCTACGAGCAGTACTTC

V: TRBV4-2
D: TRBD1
size: .
J: TRBJ1-2
CDR3: CASSPRDRETNYGYTF
DNA: TGTGCCAGCAGCCCCCGGGACAGGGAAACTAACTATGGCTACACCTTC

V: TRBV9
D: TRBD1
size: few
J: TRBJ1-2
CDR3: CASSVGGGQYGYTF
DNA: TGTGCCAGCAGCGTAGGAGGGGGACAGTATGGCTACACCTTC

V: TRBV5-1
D: .
size: few
J: TRBJ1-2
CDR3: CASKIDRSDPYYGYTF
DNA: TGCGCCAGCAAGATCGACAGATCGGATCCATACTATGGCTACACCTTC

V: TRBV7-6
D: .
size: .
J: TRBJ1-5
CDR3: CASSAGPAGSNQPQHF
DNA: TGTGCCAGCAGCGCGGGCCCGGCGGGGAGCAATCAGCCCCAGCATTTT

V: TRBV6-5
D: .
size: .
J: TRBJ1-2
CDR3: CASSYADGKNYGYTF
DNA: TGTGCCAGCAGTTACGCGGACGGGAAGAACTATGGCTACACCTTC

V: TRBV28
D: TRBD2
size: few
J: TRBJ2-7
CDR3: CASSLDRLAVAYEQYF
DNA: TGTGCCAGCAGTTTAGATAGACTAGCTGTAGCCTACGAGCAGTACTTC

V: TRBV7-9
D: TRBD1
size: .
J: TRBJ2-6
CDR3: CASRGTGVVGANVLTF
DNA: TGTGCCAGCAGAGGGACAGGGGTTGTTGGGGCCAACGTCCTGACTTTC

V: TRBV7-3
D: TRBD2
size: .
J: TRBJ2-1
CDR3: CASSYGTSGYNEQFF
DNA: TGTGCCAGCAGCTACGGGACTAGCGGGTACAATGAGCAGTTCTTC

V: TRBV18
D: .
size: .
J: TRBJ2-7
CDR3: CASSPSDPGSHEQYF
DNA: TGTGCCAGCTCACCAAGCGATCCGGGGTCCCACGAGCAGTACTTC

V: TRBV11-2
D: .
size: .
J: TRBJ2-2
CDR3: CASSLGGSNTGELFF
DNA: TGTGCCAGCAGCTTAGGTGGGAGCAACACCGGGGAGCTGTTTTTT

V: TRBV5-1
D: .
size: .
J: TRBJ2-1
CDR3: CASSLQGSYGEQFF
DNA: TGCGCCAGCAGCTTGCAGGGTTCATACGGTGAGCAGTTCTTC